What follows are 18 T cell receptor beta chains derived from one specimen sequenced in a study of OX40 agonist ivuxolimab in advanced cancers. Sequenced by immunoSEQ multiplex PCR; TCRdb stores in-frame clones only, minus some. The sample consists of 34,000 or so clones, over 75% of them appearing once. The sample here was CD4+ or CD8+ T cells sorted from blood, taken in a trial of the OX40 agonist ivuxolimab. The receptors originated from an adult with an advanced solid tumor such as melanoma, head and neck, liver or kidney cancer.

This chain's CDR3 is CAISKGLTQETQYF. In DNA, the CDR3 is TGTGCCATCAGTAAGGGGTTAACTCAAGAGACCCAGTACTTC. The chain carries TRBV10-3 and TRBJ2-5; a possible D gene is TRBD1 (5 bases). From germline, CDR1 is ENHRY and CDR2 SYGVKD. Trimming removed 5 bases from V and 2 bases from J, with 12 bases in between. This CDR3 is built from 14 residues.

This chain uses TRBV5-6 with TRBJ2-7; D is uncertain. The germline CDR1 and CDR2 sequences are SGHDT and YYEEEE. This CDR3 comprises 14 residues. Between the trimmed V and J ends, which lost 0 bases and 5 bases, there was a span of 12 bases. CDR3 in DNA: TGTGCCAGCAGCTTGGTAAGCAGGTGGGACGAGCAGTACTTC. It yields the protein CASSLVSRWDEQYF.

V is TRBV7-9 and J is TRBJ1-5; D is unresolved. This CDR3 comprises 13 residues. Germline V gene lookup returns CDR1 SEHNR and CDR2 FQNEAQ (reference sequence). Trimming pared 2 bases from V and 5 bases from J, leaving 7 bases between. CDR3 in DNA: TGTGCCAGCAGCTTATGGTCGGATCAGCCCCAGCATTTT. It codes for CASSLWSDQPQHF.

The chain recombines TRBV7-9 with TRBJ1-5; TRBD1 agrees at 9 bases. The trim removed 5 bases at V and 2 bases at J, leaving 10 bases unmatched. This CDR3 has 17 amino acids. Germline V gives CDR1 SEHNR, CDR2 FQNEAQ (reference sequence). CDR3 sequence reads: CASSRDRVEMGNQPQHF. The CDR3, as DNA: TGTGCCAGCAGCCGGGACAGGGTGGAAATGGGCAATCAGCCCCAGCATTTT.

The rearrangement joins TRBV2 to TRBJ2-4; 7 bases line up with TRBD1. V lost 9 bases, J lost 14 bases, and 13 bases stayed unmatched. The germline CDR1 and CDR2 sequences are SNHLY and FYNNEI. The length of the CDR3 is 12 residues. The chain's CDR3 is CASSPGQRLEYF. The CDR3 bases are TGTGCCAGTTCCCCGGGACAGCGACTGGAGTACTTC.

This sequence joins TRBV6-1 and TRBJ1-5, with TRBD1 identical over 7 bases. Germline V gene data show CDR1 as MNHNS and CDR2 as SASEGT. V shed 6 bases and J 2 bases; nucleotides not matched to a gene: 4. The CDR3 runs 14 residues. CDR3 DNA: TGTGCCAGCAGATACCAGGGGGGCAATCAGCCCCAGCATTTT. Translated: CASRYQGGNQPQHF.

The chain carries TRBV30 and TRBJ1-1; the D gene is possibly TRBD1 (6 bases). V lost 0 bases and J 4 bases, leaving 15 bases between the germline ends. CDR3 length equals 15 residues. Germline V gives CDR1 GTSNPN, CDR2 SVGIG (reference sequence). The CDR3: CAWSVLGGSVTEAFF. Here the CDR3 DNA reads TGTGCCTGGAGTGTACTGGGGGGCAGCGTCACTGAAGCTTTCTTT.

This clone was seen more than once but under ten times. The V call is TRBV5-1, the J call TRBJ2-1; D remains ambiguous. Germline V gives CDR1 SGHRS, CDR2 YFSETQ. Between the trimmed V and J ends, which lost 6 bases and 4 bases, there was a span of 20 bases. CDR3 size: 16 residues. For the CDR3, the DNA is TGCGCCAGCATGGTTACCAGCCCTACCGATTACAATGAGCAGTTCTTC. Translating it yields CASMVTSPTDYNEQFF.

This clone was found a few times. The CDR3 is CSGTRNTEAFF. The CDR3 DNA reads as TGCAGCGGGACACGGAACACTGAAGCTTTCTTT. The gene calls are TRBV29-1 and TRBJ1-1, with D possibly matching TRBD1 (5 bases). CDR1 and CDR2 (germline): SQVTM, ANQGSEA. The CDR3 has 11 residues. The V and J ends lost 7 bases and 1 base respectively, with 7 bases between them.

This clone was seen a single time. The genes are TRBV7-6 and TRBJ1-6; a possible D gene is TRBD1 (5 bases). The CDR3 extends over 13 amino acids. Germline loops: CDR1 SGHVS, CDR2 FNYEAQ. V shed 5 bases and J shed 7 bases, with 9 bases lying between them. DNA for the CDR3: TGTGCCAGCAGCCGAGACAGAAATTCACCCCTCCACTTT. Translated: CASSRDRNSPLHF.

The gene calls are TRBV7-2 and TRBJ1-1, with 7 bases that match TRBD1. The V gene's germline CDR1 is SGHTA and CDR2 FQGNSA. This CDR3 is built from 15 residues. J lost 4 bases, V lost 0 bases, and 5 bases had no gene match. CDR3 loop: CASSLAPGTATEAFF. CDR3 nucleotide sequence: TGTGCCAGCAGCTTAGCGCCCGGGACAGCCACTGAAGCTTTCTTT.

CDR3: CASSSYSNQPQHF. Here the CDR3 DNA reads TGTGCCAGCAGCAGTTATAGCAATCAGCCCCAGCATTTT. The rearrangement joins TRBV6-5 to TRBJ1-5; unclear D gene. Germline values: CDR1 MNHEY, CDR2 SVGAGI. V dropped 6 bases and J dropped 0 bases, with 6 bases sitting between them. This CDR3 comprises 13 residues.

The chain links TRBV19 to TRBJ2-7; 7 positions agree with TRBD1. The V gene's germline CDR1 is LNHDA and CDR2 SQIVND (reference sequence). The CDR3 extends over 15 amino acids. Trimming at V came to 5 bases and at J to 3 bases, leaving 10 bases not matched to a gene. The CDR3, as DNA: TGTGCCAGTAGTCCAGGGGGTTCCTCCTACTACGAGCAGTACTTC. It encodes CASSPGGSSYYEQYF.

The chain combines TRBV5-1 with TRBJ1-2; D may be TRBD1 (5 bases). Germline CDR1 reads SGHRS; CDR2 reads YFSETQ. Trimming took off 4 bases at V and 0 bases at J, with 13 bases between the two ends. The CDR3 runs to 15 residues. The CDR3 nucleotides are TGCGCCAGCAGCCTTGGGGTAGGGGCTAACTATGGCTACACCTTC. Amino acid sequence: CASSLGVGANYGYTF. The full variable domain, rest sourced from reference TRBV5-1 and TRBJ1-2, is KAGVTQTPRYLIKTRGQQVTLSCSPISGHRSVSWYQQTPGQGLQFLFEYFSETQRNKGNFPGRFSGRQFSNSRSEMNVSTLELGDSALYLCASSLGVGANYGYTFGSGTRLTVV.

CDR3 sequence reads: CASSSGLAGETQYF. The CDR3 nucleotides read TGTGCCAGCAGCTCGGGACTAGCTGGAGAGACCCAGTACTTC. The chain couples TRBV7-3 to TRBJ2-5; 9 bases map to TRBD2. CDR1 SGHTA and CDR2 FQGTGA come from the germline V gene. V lost 4 bases, J lost 4 bases, and 4 bases stayed unmatched. The CDR3 extends over 14 amino acids.

Details on this clone: One end of the junction fails to match germline, which may point to a read error. The chain joins TRBV16 to TRBJ2-1; D ambiguous. The CDR3 runs to 15 residues. The germline V gene encodes CDR1 KGHSY and CDR2 FQNENV. The CDR3 protein is CASTQLVFSYNEQFF. The CDR3 coding sequence is TGTGCCAGCACCCAACTCGTCTTCTCCTACAATGAGCAGTTCTTC.

This rearrangement joins TRBV7-9 to TRBJ2-7; TRBD1 is a possible D gene (5 bases). The CDR3 extends over 13 amino acids. CDR1 and CDR2 (germline): SEHNR, FQNEAQ (reference sequence). Between the trimmed V and J ends, which lost 5 bases and 4 bases, there was a span of 12 bases. In DNA, the CDR3 is TGTGCCAGCAGCCCCAGGGTAAAGTACGAGCAGTACTTC. This codes for CASSPRVKYEQYF.

The J gene is TRBJ1-1, the V gene TRBV5-4, with TRBD1 matching 7 bases. J was trimmed by 1 base and V by 5 bases; bases with no gene match: 5. The CDR3 is 14 residues long. Germline CDR1 SGHNT, CDR2 YYREEE (reference sequence). CDR3 bases: TGTGCCAGCAGATGGTGGACAGGGAACACTGAAGCTTTCTTT. This codes for CASRWWTGNTEAFF.